This is a list of T cell receptor beta chains from one sample in a study of T cells in Graves' hyperthyroidism and ophthalmopathy. TCRdb re-called the multiplex PCR reads with MiXCR, one entry per CDR3 protein. This sample carries about 580,000 distinct CDR3 sequences, 46% of them seen once, and the ten largest clones take more than 7%. The sample taken for sequencing was peripheral blood or thyroid tissue (not recorded which). The receptors here all came from a young woman with Graves' hyperthyroidism. Each CDR3 is given without its conserved first and last residue.

v_call: TRBV14; cdr3_aa: ASSQDWGPNLIAEAF
v_call: TRBV9; cdr3_aa: ASSPLGRVGTGELF
v_call: TRBV30; cdr3_aa: AWSGGKGQPQH
v_call: TRBV5-6; cdr3_aa: ASSLGQGLQPQH
v_call: TRBV7-9; cdr3_aa: ASSVTGDGINYGYT
v_call: TRBV12-3/TRBV12-4; cdr3_aa: ASSLATPGDTQY
v_call: TRBV7-6; cdr3_aa: ASSPGPRMPQH
v_call: TRBV29-1; cdr3_aa: SVERTGGYGELF
v_call: TRBV19; cdr3_aa: ASSWRGSEQF
v_call: TRBV5-1; cdr3_aa: ASIPGQGAGANVLT
v_call: TRBV5-1; cdr3_aa: ANSLGQDREKQF
v_call: TRBV28; cdr3_aa: ADGDQVSETQY
v_call: TRBV18; cdr3_aa: ASSPGAALYNSPLH
v_call: TRBV7-6; cdr3_aa: ASSPPTTWDTEAF
v_call: TRBV19; cdr3_aa: ASSDAGNTYEQY